Below, 31 T cell receptor beta chains from the same sample are listed, as sequenced in a study of T cells expressing NK-cell markers. With the 5' RACE reads reprocessed, TCRdb shows one record per CDR3 protein and no DNA. Its clone listing holds about 180,000 distinct CDR3 sequences. The sample consisted of blood T cells: a sorted CD56 or NKG2C T cell subset, CD4+ or CD8+ T cells, or bulk PBMC T cells (not recorded which). The source of these receptors is a woman between 18 and 70 years old in good health.

This sequence joins TRBV20-1 and TRBJ1-1; TCRdb's assignment of TRBD1 cannot be checked, as there is no DNA. CDR1 DFQATT and CDR2 SNEGSKA come from the germline V gene (reference sequence). The length of the CDR3 is 13 residues. CDR3: CSAKSGGMAEAFF.

The chain's CDR3 is CATSDFSGNEQYF. The chain carries TRBV24-1 and TRBJ2-7. Germline-derived CDR1 and CDR2 are KGHDR and SFDVKD. CDR3 length equals 13 residues.

The chain recombines TRBV6-5 with TRBJ2-7; lacking DNA, the TRBD1 call made by TCRdb goes unchecked. The CDR3 sequence is 16 residues long. Germline V gives CDR1 MNHEY, CDR2 SVGAGI. The CDR3 here is CASSYSFRSPKDEQYF.

The V call is TRBV5-6, the J call TRBJ2-5; TCRdb selects TRBD2, and the lack of DNA leaves this call unchecked. The length of the CDR3 is 16 residues. Per the germline V gene, CDR1 is SGHDT and CDR2 is YYEEEE. The CDR3 is CASSLLAGTNQETQYF. The full variable domain, rest sourced from reference TRBV5-6 and TRBJ2-5, is DAGVTQSPTHLIKTRGQQVTLRCSPKSGHDTVSWYQQALGQGPQFIFQYYEEEERQRGNFPDRFSGHQFPNYSSELNVNALLLGDSALYLCASSLLAGTNQETQYFGPGTRLLVL.

This chain joins TRBV5-8 and TRBJ1-2; TCRdb's D call of TRBD1 is untestable without DNA. There are 14 residues in the CDR3. Germline V CDR1 and CDR2: SGHTS, YDEGEE. CDR3: CASSLEAGSNGYTF.

The rearrangement links TRBV3-1 to TRBJ2-4; TCRdb's D gene call, TRBD2, goes unchecked for lack of DNA. The CDR3 has 17 residues. CDR1 and CDR2 (germline): LGHDT, YNNKEL (reference sequence). The CDR3 here is CASSQVRTSGGRNIQYF.

The chain couples TRBV20-1 to TRBJ1-5; TCRdb names TRBD1, which stays unverified in the absence of DNA. Germline-derived CDR1 and CDR2 are DFQATT and SNEGSKA (reference sequence). The CDR3 extends over 17 amino acids. The CDR3 loop is CSARVGTGGLSNQPQHF.

The chain has TRBV9 and TRBJ2-7; TCRdb gives TRBD2 as the D gene, but with no DNA this cannot be confirmed. The CDR3 loop spans 15 amino acids. Germline values: CDR1 SGDLS, CDR2 YYNGEE. CDR3: CASSVERGWMGEQYF.

V and J are TRBV20-1 and TRBJ2-3; the D call from TCRdb, TRBD2, cannot be confirmed without DNA. CDR1 is DFQATT and CDR2 is SNEGSKA in the germline V gene (reference sequence). This CDR3 contains 15 residues. CDR3 region: CSATSRDSPVDTQYF.

The chain employs TRBV4-2 and TRBJ2-3; the TRBD2 assignment by TCRdb is unverifiable without DNA. Germline loops: CDR1 LGHNA, CDR2 YNFKEQ. CDR3 size: 16 residues. CDR3 loop: CASSQEEAGGGRTQYF.

The V call is TRBV9, the J call TRBJ1-4. CDR3 length: 14 amino acids. CDR1 and CDR2 (germline): SGDLS, YYNGEE. CDR3: CASSVDNANEKLFF.

The chain links TRBV20-1 to TRBJ2-1; TCRdb outputs TRBD1, but without DNA this stays unchecked. Germline V gene sequence: CDR1 DFQATT, CDR2 SNEGSKA (reference sequence). The CDR3 consists of 15 residues. The CDR3 here is CSDRKGISQYNEQFF.

The rearrangement joins TRBV7-9 to TRBJ2-7; there is no DNA to check the TCRdb D call of TRBD1. There are 14 residues in the CDR3. Germline V lookup: CDR1 SEHNR, CDR2 FQNEAQ (reference sequence). This chain's CDR3 is CASSPRDAREEQYF.

The V call is TRBV6-9, the J call TRBJ1-1; TCRdb's D gene call, TRBD1, goes unchecked for lack of DNA. Germline V gives CDR1 MNHGY, CDR2 SVAAGI. The length of the CDR3 is 15 residues. This chain's CDR3 is CASSYSQGMNTEAFF.

The V and J genes are TRBV7-3 and TRBJ2-3; the TCRdb D gene call, TRBD1, has no DNA to confirm it. This CDR3 spans 15 amino acids. Germline CDR1 and CDR2: SGHTA and FQGTGA. CDR3 sequence reads: CASSPDGTSSGTQYF.

V and J are TRBV20-1 and TRBJ1-4; TCRdb designates TRBD1, a call that cannot be tested without DNA. Germline CDR1 DFQATT, CDR2 SNEGSKA (reference sequence). This CDR3 has 14 residues. The CDR3 region is CSGSTGARTDRLFF.

The CDR3: CASSLRRPRNNYGYTF. The chain combines TRBV27 with TRBJ1-2. Germline V CDR1 and CDR2: MNHEY, SMNVEV (reference sequence). This CDR3 comprises 16 residues.

The chain has TRBV27 and TRBJ2-7. Germline CDR1 and CDR2: MNHEY and SMNVEV (reference sequence). This CDR3 is built from 12 residues. CDR3 loop: CASSFSGLRQYF.

V is TRBV12-5 and J is TRBJ2-1. The CDR3 contains 16 residues. Germline lookup yields CDR1 LGHNT and CDR2 FRNRAP. CDR3 sequence reads: CASGLAQGSSYNEQFF.

The V call is TRBV3-1, the J call TRBJ2-7; TCRdb's D gene call, TRBD1, goes unchecked for lack of DNA. Per the germline V gene, CDR1 is LGHDT and CDR2 is YNNKEL (reference sequence). There are 15 residues in the CDR3. CDR3 sequence reads: CASSLVGTGEREQYF.

This chain uses TRBV27 with TRBJ2-7; TCRdb reports TRBD2, a call that lacks DNA to check it against. The V gene's germline CDR1 is MNHEY and CDR2 SMNVEV (reference sequence). This CDR3 spans 15 amino acids. The CDR3 loop is CASSYGRYNTYEQYF.

The CDR3 reads CASSLAPRNPRPLNEQFF. V is TRBV7-2 and J is TRBJ2-1. Germline V lookup: CDR1 SGHTA, CDR2 FQGNSA. The CDR3 runs to 18 residues.

The chain is built from TRBV5-5 and TRBJ2-2; TCRdb reports TRBD2, a call that lacks DNA to check it against. The CDR3 has 15 residues. The germline gives CDR1 SGHKS, CDR2 YYEKEE (reference sequence). The CDR3 loop reads CASSPSPVDTGELFF.

V gene TRBV20-1 combines with J gene TRBJ2-7; checking the TCRdb D call of TRBD1 is not possible without DNA. The CDR3 totals 13 residues. CDR1 and CDR2 (germline): DFQATT, SNEGSKA (reference sequence). CDR3 protein: CSAKFGPGGEQYF.

The J gene is TRBJ1-2, the V gene TRBV24-1. The germline gives CDR1 KGHDR, CDR2 SFDVKD. This CDR3 has 12 amino acids. This CDR3 reads CATSDFNSGYTF.

CDR3 loop: CASSETGAWGYTF. The rearrangement links TRBV6-1 to TRBJ1-2; no DNA is available, so the TRBD1 call from TCRdb remains unchecked. The CDR3 length is 13 residues. Germline values: CDR1 MNHNS, CDR2 SASEGT.

The chain recombines TRBV6-1 with TRBJ2-2. The germline gives CDR1 MNHNS, CDR2 SASEGT. This CDR3 has 14 amino acids. This CDR3 is CASKRPGNTGELFF.

This clonotype is classed as medium-sized (0.01 to 0.1%) by frequency. V gene TRBV7-3 combines with J gene TRBJ2-2; the D call from TCRdb, TRBD1, cannot be confirmed without DNA. Germline V gives CDR1 SGHTA, CDR2 FQGTGA. The CDR3 covers 14 residues. The CDR3 sequence: CASSLNPEAGELFF.

The chain uses TRBV7-9 and TRBJ2-1; there is no DNA to check the TCRdb D call of TRBD1. The CDR3 covers 15 residues. Germline CDR1 and CDR2: SEHNR and FQNEAQ (reference sequence). The CDR3: CASRGGLGLYNEQFF.

This chain uses TRBV10-3 with TRBJ1-1; the D gene TCRdb calls, TRBD1, cannot be checked with no DNA. CDR1 is ENHRY and CDR2 is SYGVKD in the germline V gene. This CDR3 contains 15 residues. The CDR3 region is CAIRGMTGMNTEAFF.

The chain has TRBV7-9 and TRBJ2-3. This CDR3 contains 11 residues. Looked up from germline, CDR1 is SEHNR and CDR2 is FQNEAQ (reference sequence). The CDR3 protein is CAASGTDTQYF.